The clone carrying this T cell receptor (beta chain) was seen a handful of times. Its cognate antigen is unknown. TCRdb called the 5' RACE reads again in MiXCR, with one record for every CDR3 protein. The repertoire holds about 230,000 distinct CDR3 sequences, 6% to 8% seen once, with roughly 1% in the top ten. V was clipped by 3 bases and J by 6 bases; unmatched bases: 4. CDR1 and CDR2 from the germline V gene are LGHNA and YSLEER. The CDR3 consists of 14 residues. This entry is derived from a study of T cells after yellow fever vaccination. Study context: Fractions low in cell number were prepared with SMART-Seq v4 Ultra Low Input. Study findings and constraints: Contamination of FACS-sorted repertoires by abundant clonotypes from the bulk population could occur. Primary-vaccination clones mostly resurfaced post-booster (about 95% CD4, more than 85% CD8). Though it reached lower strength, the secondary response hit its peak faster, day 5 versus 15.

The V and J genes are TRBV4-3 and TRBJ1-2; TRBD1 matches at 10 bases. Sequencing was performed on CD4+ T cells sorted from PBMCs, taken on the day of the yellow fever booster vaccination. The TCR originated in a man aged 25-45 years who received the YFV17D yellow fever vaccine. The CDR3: CASSQATGGHGYTF. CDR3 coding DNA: TGCGCCAGCAGCCAGGCGACAGGGGGCCATGGCTACACCTTC.